This T cell receptor (beta chain) emerged from a study of Ad26.COV2.S vaccination and SARS-CoV-2 variants. The CDR3 consists of 14 residues. V lost 6 bases and J lost 6; bases outside the gene matches: 7. From germline, CDR1 is ENHRY and CDR2 SYGVKD. Study outcomes and limitations: Vaccine recipients surpassed placebo recipients in spike-specific TCR breadth.

Sequencing used immunoSEQ multiplex PCR; TCRdb keeps in-frame clones, though not all of them. This table has about 680,000 clones, more than 70% appearing once. Described treatment: over 15 received Ad26.COV2.S at low or high dose, single or two shots; about 5 received placebo; per-sample allocation not given. The investigators took samples on day 63 after the first vaccine or placebo injection. About this clone itself: Antigen: not known.

The sequence was collected from a person aged 18-60 years who received the Ad26.COV2.S COVID-19 vaccine or a placebo. The starting material was peripheral blood, obtained in a trial of Ad26.COV2.S vaccine versus placebo. V is TRBV10-3 and J is TRBJ1-2; 10 bases agree with TRBD1. The CDR3 region is CAIREWGQGHGYTF. CDR3 DNA sequence: TGTGCCATCAGGGAATGGGGACAGGGGCATGGCTACACCTTC.